This TCR beta chain comes out of a study of Tregs in tolerant kidney transplant recipients. Study-wide results and limits: Some patients' samples used different primers over time, so nucleotide sequences weren't comparable.

Some clones are missing from TCRdb's copy, which holds only in-frame ones; the method was immunoSEQ multiplex PCR. The table shows tens of thousands of clones, with roughly 93% occurring only once. Related graft donors supplied nonmyeloablative bone marrow transplants, and mixed chimerism was transient. Unstimulated Tregs (CD4+CD25+CD127-) and CD4+CD25- non-Tregs were sorted from PBMCs. This clone was picked up one time. The antigen remains undetermined. Trimming stripped 5 bases from V and 6 bases from J, with 13 bases between. The V gene's germline CDR1 is LNHDA and CDR2 SQIVND (reference sequence). CDR3 length equals 13 residues.

The chain recombines TRBV19 with TRBJ2-5; D might be TRBD1 (6 bases). The sequenced sample was CD4+ T cells from blood (PBMCs), obtained 12 months after the transplant. This clonotype was sampled from a human patient who received a combined kidney and bone marrow transplant. Some of the T cells may derive from the graft donor. The CDR3 coding sequence is TGTGCCAGTAGTTCGCAGGGGAAGCAGACCCAGTACTTC. Residues: CASSSQGKQTQYF.